Below are 15 T cell receptor beta chains sequenced from a single sample in a study of blood T cell repertoires in COVID-19. Clones were sequenced by immunoSEQ multiplex PCR, and TCRdb holds only the in-frame ones, with some missing. The sample lists nearly 95,000 clones; roughly 85% were seen once. Source material: peripheral blood. The origin of the receptors is a human donor in a cohort sampled during active COVID-19.

The J gene is TRBJ1-1, the V gene TRBV5-5; possible D gene TRBD1, 6 bases. The V end lost 4 bases, the J end lost 7 bases, and 20 bases lay between the germline ends. Germline CDR1 is SGHKS and CDR2 is YYEKEE (reference sequence). The CDR3 is 15 residues long. For the CDR3, the DNA is TGTGCCAGCAGCCCCCACCGGGGGGGGCCGGGTGAAGCTTTCTTT. It yields the protein CASSPHRGGPGEAFF.

V gene TRBV2 combines with J gene TRBJ2-3; tentatively, D is TRBD2 (5 bases). Germline CDR1 is SNHLY and CDR2 is FYNNEI. V lost 8 bases and J lost 1, with 13 bases in between. CDR3 size: 14 residues. DNA of the CDR3: TGTGCCAGCGGCCTAGCTGGGGGCACAGATACGCAGTATTTT. Protein product: CASGLAGGTDTQYF.

V gene TRBV2 combines with J gene TRBJ2-7; D is perhaps TRBD2 (7 bases). V was trimmed by 1 base and J by 7 bases, leaving 17 bases between them. The CDR3 totals 15 residues. Germline assignment: CDR1 SNHLY and CDR2 FYNNEI. CDR3 protein: CASSEVRGSRGEQYF. The CDR3 nucleotides read TGTGCCAGCAGTGAAGTGCGCGGGAGCAGGGGTGAGCAGTACTTC.

This clone appeared a single time. This chain links TRBV5-1 with TRBJ2-3; D is possibly TRBD2 (6 bases). Trimming removed 4 bases from V and 6 bases from J, with 21 bases in between. Germline loops: CDR1 SGHRS, CDR2 YFSETQ. The CDR3 loop spans 16 amino acids. CDR3 in DNA: TGCGCCAGCAGCAAGGAGGGAAGCGGAGGGATTGATACGCAGTATTTT. As protein: CASSKEGSGGIDTQYF.

The V gene is TRBV6-1, the J gene TRBJ2-3; 8 bases are shared with TRBD1. The V segment lost 2 bases and the J segment 4 bases; nucleotides outside the gene matches: 5. The CDR3 covers 15 residues. Per the germline V gene, CDR1 is MNHNS and CDR2 is SASEGT. This chain's CDR3 is CASSEQGAKADTQYF. CDR3 nucleotide sequence: TGTGCCAGCAGTGAACAGGGGGCTAAGGCAGATACGCAGTATTTT.

This clone came up many times. The J gene is TRBJ2-3, the V gene TRBV7-2; TRBD1 matches 7 bases. Losses at the gene ends were 5 bases for V and 1 base for J; bases not matched to a gene: 9. The CDR3 runs to 16 residues. Germline V CDR1 and CDR2: SGHTA, FQGNSA. The CDR3 region is CASSLQGLVRTDTQYF. Here the CDR3 DNA reads TGTGCCAGCAGCCTACAGGGGCTCGTCCGCACAGATACGCAGTATTTT.

The V gene is TRBV5-4, the J gene TRBJ1-2; D gene unclear. The CDR3 covers 15 residues. Trimming shortened V by 5 bases and J by 0 bases, and 14 bases separated the two germline ends. CDR1 is SGHNT, CDR2 YYREEE, per germline (reference sequence). The CDR3 loop reads CASRRASEANYGYTF. The CDR3 nucleotides are TGTGCCAGCAGGCGAGCGAGCGAAGCTAACTATGGCTACACCTTC.

CDR3 protein: CASSRGAAAKNIQYF. The CDR3 bases are TGTGCCAGCAGTCGGGGTGCCGCAGCCAAAAACATTCAGTACTTC. The chain links TRBV5-4 to TRBJ2-4; tentatively, D is TRBD2 (5 bases). V lost 5 bases to trimming and J lost 0 bases, with 12 bases between them. This CDR3 comprises 15 residues. From germline, CDR1 is SGHNT and CDR2 YYREEE (reference sequence).

The chain carries TRBV12-5 and TRBJ2-7, with D tentatively TRBD1 (5 bases). The V end was cut by 5 bases, the J end by 0 bases, with 14 bases between. CDR1 is LGHNT and CDR2 is FRNRAP in the germline V gene. This CDR3 contains 15 residues. Written as DNA, the CDR3 is TGTGCTAGTGGTCCGCCACCCAGGGTCTCCTACGAGCAGTACTTC. Translation: CASGPPPRVSYEQYF.

In its sample, this clone was seen once. The chain joins TRBV5-1 to TRBJ2-3, with 9 positions matching TRBD2. The CDR3 consists of 16 residues. CDR1 is SGHRS and CDR2 is YFSETQ in the germline V gene. With 4 bases clipped from V and 1 base from J, the junction kept 7 bases outside the gene matches. This CDR3 is CASSREGTSRTDTQYF. In DNA, the CDR3 is TGCGCCAGCAGCAGAGAAGGGACTAGCCGCACAGATACGCAGTATTTT.

This clone is medium-sized by share. The chain couples TRBV5-1 to TRBJ1-2; D uncertain. The germline CDR1 and CDR2 sequences are SGHRS and YFSETQ. The CDR3 length is 12 residues. Trimming took 1 base from V and 6 from J, leaving 7 bases between them. The DNA of the CDR3 is TGCGCCAGCAGCTTGAACAGAGATGGCTACACCTTC. As protein: CASSLNRDGYTF. Using reference TRBV5-1 and TRBJ1-2 for the parts outside the CDR3, the full variable domain is KAGVTQTPRYLIKTRGQQVTLSCSPISGHRSVSWYQQTPGQGLQFLFEYFSETQRNKGNFPGRFSGRQFSNSRSEMNVSTLELGDSALYLCASSLNRDGYTFGSGTRLTVV.

This clone was seen just once. This chain joins TRBV7-2 and TRBJ2-5, with D perhaps TRBD2 (5 bases). Trimming cost V 2 bases and J 5 bases, with 18 bases left between them. CDR1 SGHTA and CDR2 FQGNSA come from the germline V gene. The CDR3 spans 16 residues. In DNA, the CDR3 is TGTGCCAGCAGCTTAACACCCCGGGGTGGTAGGGAGACCCAGTACTTC. This codes for CASSLTPRGGRETQYF.

Here the CDR3 reads CASSGRDRHNQPQHF. The DNA of the CDR3 is TGTGCCAGCAGTGGCCGGGACAGACACAATCAGCCCCAGCATTTT. V gene TRBV28 combines with J gene TRBJ1-5, with 7 bases identical to TRBD1. Losses at the gene ends were 5 bases for V and 3 bases for J; bases not matched to a gene: 7. Germline values: CDR1 MDHEN, CDR2 SYDVKM. The CDR3 runs 15 residues.

This clone was counted only a few times. The chain uses TRBV19 and TRBJ2-3, with a tentative D call TRBD2 (5 bases). Deletions cut 5 bases from V and 6 bases from J, with 12 bases between. The CDR3 totals 13 residues. The V gene's germline CDR1 is LNHDA and CDR2 SQIVND (reference sequence). CDR3 bases: TGTGCCAGTAGTTTGACTACGGCGGATACGCAGTATTTT. It yields the protein CASSLTTADTQYF.

This clone was seen just once. This rearrangement joins TRBV18 to TRBJ2-7; D might be TRBD1 (6 bases). The CDR3 totals 14 residues. CDR1 and CDR2 from the germline V gene are KGHSH and LQKENI. V lost 0 bases to trimming and J lost 5 bases, with 11 bases between them. The DNA of the CDR3 is TGTGCCAGCTCACCACCTACGGCAGGGGACGAGCAGTACTTC. This sequence encodes CASSPPTAGDEQYF. The complete variable domain, with remaining parts taken from reference TRBV18 and TRBJ2-7, reads NAGVMQNPRHLVRRRGQEARLRCSPMKGHSHVYWYRQLPEEGLKFMVYLQKENIIDESGMPKERFSAEFPKEGPSILRIQQVVRGDSAAYFCASSPPTAGDEQYFGPGTRLTVT.